Listed below are T cell receptor beta chains from one sample, sequenced in a study of shared clonotypes between healthy human individuals. Using immunoSEQ multiplex PCR, the repertoire was profiled, and TCRdb retains in-frame clones only, with some absent. The sample records over 400,000 clones, around 73% being singletons. Sequenced sample: PBMCs. These receptors were collected from a woman in her thirties or forties in good health. Some clones in this sample may be carry-over from other donors' samples. Both conserved end residues are part of each CDR3. Each record gives: V gene, CDR3 protein.

TRBV4-2,CASSKGGTSSYNEQFF
TRBV9,CASSVDGTAPNTEAFF
TRBV7-2,CASSEASNQPQHF
TRBV7-2,CASSDSYNEQFF
TRBV29-1,CSGGDSEEKLFF
TRBV7-2,CASTGSTEAFF
TRBV2,CASRREGGEQFF
TRBV5-1,CASSLGGDQETQYF
TRBV27,CASSPRDRVNTIYF
TRBV20-1,CSARQAHEQFF
TRBV2,CASTQARLLLTF
TRBV18,CASSPQGRDKSFF
TRBV14,CASSSERNTEAFF
TRBV14,CASSHYQRDSLNYGYTF
TRBV28,CASTPTGLTEAFF
TRBV19,CASYRGQDTGELFF
TRBV7-6,CASSNQGTKLFF
TRBV6-6,CASSSTSGSKNEQFF
TRBV9,CASSVGRWDEQFF
TRBV5-1,CASSGKTSGDYNEQFF
TRBV11-2,CASSLGLAGQETQYF
TRBV5-1,CASQVGSSGANVLTF
TRBV28,CASSFRGTRHHNEQFF
TRBV29-1,CSVEGIEQFF
TRBV9,CASSVGLKETQYF
TRBV5-1,CASSLATGGEQYF
TRBV28,CASSSRNYGYTF
TRBV27,CASSLGAGPYEQYF
TRBV7-2,CASSSAAGGSYNEQFF
TRBV4-2,CASSQVRLDYNEQFF
TRBV7-8,CASSSRRLGTRSFEQYF
TRBV5-6,CASSHLLAEQYF
TRBV18,CASSLTGGAWEQYF
TRBV2,CASTYGVSYEQYF
TRBV18,CASSPPLAANEQFF
TRBV6-1,CASSLDRQETQYF
TRBV28,CASSSSRGAGETQYF
TRBV7-9,CASSLERQEQFF
TRBV10-3,CAISDGGINHEQFF
TRBV7-8,CASSLVGDTDTQYF
TRBV10-3,CAISENGRENIQYF
TRBV29-1,CSVESGTEAFF